Below are 18 T cell receptor beta chains sequenced from a single sample in a study of T-cell reconstitution after alpha-beta-depleted transplantation in children. The TCRbeta library incorporated unique molecular identifiers. Each CDR3 protein gets one entry after TCRdb re-called the PCR reads with MiXCR. Of approximately 88,000 distinct CDR3 sequences listed, 9% to 15% were seen once; the top ten hold approximately 15%. This specimen consisted of PBMCs from the stem cell graft donor, obtained from the stem cell graft. These TCRs come from a human donor who donated a stem cell graft to a child with inherited bone marrow failure.

This clonotype has at least ten counts. The chain recombines TRBV28 with TRBJ2-7; a weak D match, TRBD2 (6 bases). The V and J ends lost 6 bases and 3 bases respectively, with 9 bases between them. Germline lookup yields CDR1 MDHEN and CDR2 SYDVKM. This CDR3 region has 12 residues. This CDR3 reads CASRGLYYEQYF. The DNA of the CDR3 is TGTGCCAGCAGGGGACTTTACTACGAGCAGTACTTC.

This clonotype was detected many times. The chain has TRBV4-3 and TRBJ2-4; TRBD2 aligns across 13 bases. Unmatched junction bases numbered 19, after V lost 5 bases and J lost 6 bases. There are 20 residues in the CDR3. CDR1 LGHNA and CDR2 YSLEER come from the germline V gene. CDR3 sequence: CASSTRFPPLAGGLGNIQYF. The CDR3 DNA sequence: TGCGCCAGCAGCACAAGATTTCCCCCACTAGCGGGGGGGCTCGGAAACATTCAGTACTTC.

This clonotype was recorded at least ten times. The rearrangement joins TRBV7-2 to TRBJ2-3; 10 bases are shared with TRBD2. The CDR3 is 17 residues long. Germline values: CDR1 SGHTA, CDR2 FQGNSA. Trimming removed 2 bases from V and 6 bases from J; junction bases left unmatched: 11. The CDR3 nucleotides read TGTGCCAGCAGCTTAAGTCTCCACGCTAGCGGGAGTGATACGCAGTATTTT. This encodes CASSLSLHASGSDTQYF.

This clonotype was counted many times. The chain is built from TRBV20-1 and TRBJ1-2; 12 bases match TRBD1. CDR3 length: 12 amino acids. J was trimmed by 7 bases and V by 8 bases; bases with no gene match: 5. In germline, CDR1 is DFQATT, CDR2 SNEGSKA (reference sequence). The CDR3 DNA follows: TGCAGTCCGGGACAGGGGGCGAGTGGCTACACCTTC. As protein: CSPGQGASGYTF.

This clonotype was recorded many times. The rearrangement links TRBV3-1 to TRBJ2-3; 7 bases map to TRBD2. The CDR3 runs to 16 residues. Germline V gives CDR1 LGHDT, CDR2 YNNKEL (reference sequence). J lost 6 bases, V lost 4 bases, and 13 bases had no gene match. Here the CDR3 reads CASSLRSGVPRDTQYF. The CDR3 DNA is TGTGCCAGCAGCCTGAGGAGCGGGGTCCCCAGGGATACGCAGTATTTT.

This clonotype was seen at least ten times. The chain uses TRBV12-3 or TRBV12-4 and TRBJ2-5; 8 bases match TRBD1. After removal of 7 bases from V and 5 bases from J, the junction contained 6 bases not matched to a gene. The CDR3 is 13 amino acids. This chain's CDR3 is CASTGQGGETQYF. CDR3 DNA: TGTGCCAGCACAGGACAGGGAGGCGAGACCCAGTACTTC.

Many counts were recorded for this clonotype. DNA for the CDR3: TGTGCCAGCAGCGAAACTAGGCCAGGGCTATCCTACGAGCAGTACTTC. Translation gives CASSETRPGLSYEQYF. The V and J genes are TRBV12-3 or TRBV12-4 and TRBJ2-7; D may be TRBD1 or TRBD2 (5 bases each). CDR3 size: 16 residues. Trimming took off 6 bases at V and 1 base at J, with 19 bases between the two ends.

This clonotype appeared many times. This chain uses TRBV11-2 with TRBJ2-3, with 8 bases fitting TRBD2. Trimming removed 5 bases from V and 4 bases from J; junction bases left unmatched: 11. The germline V gene has CDR1 SGHAT and CDR2 FQNNGV. The length of the CDR3 is 16 residues. The CDR3 DNA is TGTGCCAGCAGCCCCGTGGGTGGGACTAGTGCAGATACGCAGTATTTT. Translation: CASSPVGGTSADTQYF.

The table lists this clonotype with a few counts. The chain joins TRBV9 to TRBJ1-1; D uncertain. V lost 0 bases and J lost 0, with 9 bases in between. Germline CDR1 reads SGDLS; CDR2 reads YYNGEE. The CDR3 has 15 residues. Here the CDR3 reads CASSVGGGMNTEAFF. In DNA, the CDR3 is TGTGCCAGCAGCGTAGGCGGCGGAATGAACACTGAAGCTTTCTTT.

The chain couples TRBV7-3 to TRBJ2-3; the match to TRBD2 covers 8 bases. V shed 5 bases and J 4 bases; nucleotides not matched to a gene: 11. The V gene's germline CDR1 is SGHTA and CDR2 FQGTGA. The CDR3 covers 16 residues. The CDR3 DNA reads as TGTGCCAGCAGCCCTTCGTCTAGCGGGCTGGCAGATACGCAGTATTTT. It translates to CASSPSSSGLADTQYF.

This clonotype was picked up many times. The chain recombines TRBV29-1 with TRBJ1-5; no definite D call. The V and J ends lost 0 bases and 7 bases respectively, with 10 bases between them. Germline V gives CDR1 SQVTM, CDR2 ANQGSEA. The CDR3 is made up of 13 amino acids. DNA for the CDR3: TGCAGCGTTGAAGATCGAATTGGGCAGCCCCAGCATTTT. It yields the protein CSVEDRIGQPQHF.

There are a few counts of this clonotype. The rearrangement uses TRBV28 and TRBJ1-5; 7 nucleotides align to TRBD1. Losses at the gene ends were 5 bases for V and 7 bases for J; bases not matched to a gene: 17. Germline lookup yields CDR1 MDHEN and CDR2 SYDVKM. The CDR3 is 17 residues long. CDR3 nucleotide sequence: TGTGCCAGCAGTCCCCATCCCCGGGACAGCTTCGGGCAGCCCCAGCATTTT. Translating gives CASSPHPRDSFGQPQHF. Full variable domain (rest looked up from reference TRBV28 and TRBJ1-5): DVKVTQSSRYLVKRTGEKVFLECVQDMDHENMFWYRQDPGLGLRLIYFSYDVKMKEKGDIPEGYSVSREKKERFSLILESASTNQTSMYLCASSPHPRDSFGQPQHFGDGTRLSIL.

The chain joins TRBV29-1 to TRBJ2-1; possibly TRBD2 for D (6 bases). The CDR3 extends over 12 amino acids. Germline V gene lookup returns CDR1 SQVTM and CDR2 ANQGSEA. Deletions cut 7 bases from V and 6 bases from J, with 13 bases between. Here the CDR3 DNA reads TGCAGCGGCAAAGCGGGTTCCAATGAGCAGTTCTTC. It is translated as CSGKAGSNEQFF.

This clonotype was seen many times. The chain recombines TRBV2 with TRBJ2-1; 7 positions agree with TRBD1. The CDR3 is made up of 13 amino acids. V shed 4 bases, J shed 9 bases, and the junction held 6 bases outside the gene matches. The germline CDR1 and CDR2 sequences are SNHLY and FYNNEI. As DNA, the CDR3 is TGTGCCAGCAGTGTCAAGGGGGCGGCTGAGCAGTTCTTC. This sequence encodes CASSVKGAAEQFF.

This clonotype has at least ten counts. The chain combines TRBV4-1 with TRBJ2-7; the D gene is possibly TRBD1 (6 bases). The CDR3 has 15 amino acids. In germline, CDR1 is MGHRA, CDR2 YSYEKL. V dropped 1 base and J dropped 3 bases, with 13 bases sitting between them. This CDR3 is CASSQGSGAFYEQYF. The CDR3 region has the DNA TGCGCCAGCAGCCAAGGCTCAGGGGCTTTCTACGAGCAGTACTTC.

This chain links TRBV4-2 with TRBJ2-7; tentative D call: TRBD2 (7 bases). In germline, CDR1 is LGHNA, CDR2 YNFKEQ. CDR3 length: 13 residues. Between the trimmed V and J ends, which lost 4 bases and 8 bases, there was a span of 15 bases. The CDR3 loop is CASSPGLGGQQYF. The DNA for the CDR3 is TGTGCCAGCAGCCCTGGGCTCGGGGGGCAGCAGTACTTC.

There are many counts of this clonotype. The chain carries TRBV6-2 or TRBV6-3 and TRBJ2-1; D gene ambiguous. Germline V CDR1 and CDR2: MNHEY, SVGEGT. V dropped 5 bases and J dropped 12 bases, with 11 bases sitting between them. This CDR3 has 11 residues. The chain's CDR3 is CASSMGFGQFF. The CDR3 coding sequence is TGTGCCAGCAGTATGGGTTTCGGGCAGTTCTTC.

This clonotype was observed a few times. The chain combines TRBV5-1 with TRBJ2-5, with D possibly being TRBD2 (6 bases). Trimming removed 7 bases at V and 4 bases at J, with 8 bases between. Germline CDR1 reads SGHRS; CDR2 reads YFSETQ. This CDR3 comprises 11 residues. CDR3 region: CASRERETQYF. The CDR3 bases are TGCGCCAGCCGGGAGAGAGAGACCCAGTACTTC.